A single sample gave rise to the 2 T cell receptor beta chains below, sequenced in a study of blood T cell repertoires in COVID-19. TCRdb's copy holds only in-frame clones and misses some; the assay was immunoSEQ multiplex PCR. The sample lists some 330,000 clones, roughly four fifths occurring once. Sequenced material: PBMCs or T cells enriched from blood (not recorded which). The receptors were sampled from a woman in her fifties or sixties who had recovered from COVID-19.

The chain joins TRBV9 to TRBJ2-2; TRBD1 matches 7 bases. CDR3 length: 16 amino acids. Losses at the gene ends were 3 bases for V and 4 bases for J; bases not matched to a gene: 9. Germline assignment: CDR1 SGDLS and CDR2 YYNGEE. CDR3 nucleotides: TGTGCCAGCAGCGCCAGAGGGGACAGTGCCACCGGGGAGCTGTTTTTT. Translated, it gives CASSARGDSATGELFF.

The V and J genes are TRBV6-4 and TRBJ1-5, with D maybe TRBD1 (5 bases). Germline V gene lookup returns CDR1 MRHNA and CDR2 SNTAGT. The CDR3 covers 15 residues. V dropped 3 bases and J dropped 4 bases, with 13 bases sitting between them. Here the CDR3 DNA reads TGTGCCAGCAGTGAGTGTCGGACATCAAATCAGCCCCAGCATTTT. It is translated as CASSECRTSNQPQHF.